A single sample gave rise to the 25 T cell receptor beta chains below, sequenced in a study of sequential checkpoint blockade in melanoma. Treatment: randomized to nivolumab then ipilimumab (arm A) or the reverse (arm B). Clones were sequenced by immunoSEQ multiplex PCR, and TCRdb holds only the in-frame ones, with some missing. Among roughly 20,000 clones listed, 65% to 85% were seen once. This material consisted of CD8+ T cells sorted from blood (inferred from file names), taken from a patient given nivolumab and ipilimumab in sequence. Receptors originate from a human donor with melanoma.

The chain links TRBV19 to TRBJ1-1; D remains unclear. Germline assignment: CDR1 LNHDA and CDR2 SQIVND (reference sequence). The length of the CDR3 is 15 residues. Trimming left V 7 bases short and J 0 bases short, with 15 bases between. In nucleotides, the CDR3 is TGTGCCAGTACTTACCGGGTAGCCATGAACACTGAAGCTTTCTTT. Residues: CASTYRVAMNTEAFF.

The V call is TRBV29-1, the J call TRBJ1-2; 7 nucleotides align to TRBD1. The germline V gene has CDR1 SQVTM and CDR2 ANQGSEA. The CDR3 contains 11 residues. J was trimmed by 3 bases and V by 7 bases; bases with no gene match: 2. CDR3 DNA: TGCAGCGCGACAGGGTACTATGGCTACACCTTC. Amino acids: CSATGYYGYTF.

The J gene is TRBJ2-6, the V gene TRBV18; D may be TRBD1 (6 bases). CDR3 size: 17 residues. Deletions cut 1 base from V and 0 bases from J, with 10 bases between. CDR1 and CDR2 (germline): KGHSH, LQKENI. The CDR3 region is CASSPRGQISGANVLTF. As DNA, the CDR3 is TGTGCCAGCTCACCACGCGGACAGATCTCTGGGGCCAACGTCCTGACTTTC.

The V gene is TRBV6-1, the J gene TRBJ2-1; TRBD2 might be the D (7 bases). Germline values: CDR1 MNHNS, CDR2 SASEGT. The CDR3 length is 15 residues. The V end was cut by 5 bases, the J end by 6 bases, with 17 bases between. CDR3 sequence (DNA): TGTGCCAGCAGTCAAGGACAAGGGGGGGGCAATGAGCAGTTCTTC. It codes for CASSQGQGGGNEQFF.

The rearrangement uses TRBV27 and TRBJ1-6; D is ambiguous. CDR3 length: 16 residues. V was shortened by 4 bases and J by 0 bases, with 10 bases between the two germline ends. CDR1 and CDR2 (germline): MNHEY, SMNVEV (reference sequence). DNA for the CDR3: TGTGCCAGCAGTTCCCCGGGTAGCTCCTATAATTCACCCCTCCACTTT. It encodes CASSSPGSSYNSPLHF.

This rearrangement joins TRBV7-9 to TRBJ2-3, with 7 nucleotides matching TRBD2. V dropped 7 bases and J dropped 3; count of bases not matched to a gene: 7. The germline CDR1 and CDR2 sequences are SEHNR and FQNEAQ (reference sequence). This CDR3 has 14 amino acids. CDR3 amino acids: CASTREAVTDTQYF. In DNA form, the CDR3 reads TGTGCCAGCACACGGGAGGCTGTGACAGATACGCAGTATTTT.

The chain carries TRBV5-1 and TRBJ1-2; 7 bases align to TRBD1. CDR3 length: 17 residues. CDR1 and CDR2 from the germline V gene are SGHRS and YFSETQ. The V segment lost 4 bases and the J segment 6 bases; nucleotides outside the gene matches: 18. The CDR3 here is CASSRPDRRPQKDGYTF. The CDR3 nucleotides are TGCGCCAGCAGCCGGCCGGACAGGAGACCGCAAAAGGATGGCTACACCTTC.

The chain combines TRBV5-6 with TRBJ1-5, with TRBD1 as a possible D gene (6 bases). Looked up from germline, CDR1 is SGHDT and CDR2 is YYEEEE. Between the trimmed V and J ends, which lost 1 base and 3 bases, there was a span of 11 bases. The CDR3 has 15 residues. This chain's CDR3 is CASSLIGDTNQPQHF. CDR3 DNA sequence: TGTGCCAGCAGCTTGATTGGGGACACCAATCAGCCCCAGCATTTT.

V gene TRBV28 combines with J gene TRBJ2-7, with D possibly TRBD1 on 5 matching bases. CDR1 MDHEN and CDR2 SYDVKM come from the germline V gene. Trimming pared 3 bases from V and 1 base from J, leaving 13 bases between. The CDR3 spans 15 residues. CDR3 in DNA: TGTGCCAGCAGTTTTAACCTAGACAGTTCCTACGAGCAGTACTTC. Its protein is CASSFNLDSSYEQYF.

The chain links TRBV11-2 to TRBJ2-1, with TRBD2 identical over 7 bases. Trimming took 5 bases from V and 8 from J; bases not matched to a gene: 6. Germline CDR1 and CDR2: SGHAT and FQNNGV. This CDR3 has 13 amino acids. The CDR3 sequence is CASSLGTKYEQFF. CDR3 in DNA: TGTGCCAGCAGCCTCGGGACTAAGTATGAGCAGTTCTTC.

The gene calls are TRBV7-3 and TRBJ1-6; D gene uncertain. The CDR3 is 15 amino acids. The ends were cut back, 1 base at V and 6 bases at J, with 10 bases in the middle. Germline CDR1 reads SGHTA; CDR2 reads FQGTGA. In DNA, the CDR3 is TGTGCCAGCAGCTTAAACTCCGGTGGTAATTCACCCCTCCACTTT. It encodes CASSLNSGGNSPLHF.

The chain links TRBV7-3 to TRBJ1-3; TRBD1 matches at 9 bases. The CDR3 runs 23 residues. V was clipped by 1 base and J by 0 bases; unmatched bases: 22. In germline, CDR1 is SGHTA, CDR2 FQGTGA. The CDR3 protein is CASSLRSSPGQGDLRVSGNTIYF. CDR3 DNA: TGTGCCAGCAGCTTAAGGAGTTCTCCGGGACAGGGAGATCTAAGGGTCTCTGGAAACACCATATATTTT.

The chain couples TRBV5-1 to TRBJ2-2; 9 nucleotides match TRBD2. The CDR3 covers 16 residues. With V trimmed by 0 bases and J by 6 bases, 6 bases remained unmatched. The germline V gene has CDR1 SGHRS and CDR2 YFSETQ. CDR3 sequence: CASSLVEAGGAGELFF. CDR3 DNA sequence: TGCGCCAGCAGCTTGGTAGAAGCGGGGGGCGCCGGGGAGCTGTTTTTT.

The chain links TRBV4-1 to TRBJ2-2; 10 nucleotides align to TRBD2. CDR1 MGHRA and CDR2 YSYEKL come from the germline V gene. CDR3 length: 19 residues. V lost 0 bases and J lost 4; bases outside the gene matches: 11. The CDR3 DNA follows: TGCGCCAGCAGCCAAGAAGTTGGGGCTAGCGGGAGATTCACCGGGGAGCTGTTTTTT. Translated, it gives CASSQEVGASGRFTGELFF.

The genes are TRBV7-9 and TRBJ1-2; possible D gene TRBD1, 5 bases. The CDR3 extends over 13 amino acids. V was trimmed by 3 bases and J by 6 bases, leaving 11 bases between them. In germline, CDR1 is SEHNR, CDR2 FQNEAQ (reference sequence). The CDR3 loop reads CASSLSAGHGYTF. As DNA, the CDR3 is TGTGCCAGCAGCTTGAGTGCAGGGCATGGCTACACCTTC.

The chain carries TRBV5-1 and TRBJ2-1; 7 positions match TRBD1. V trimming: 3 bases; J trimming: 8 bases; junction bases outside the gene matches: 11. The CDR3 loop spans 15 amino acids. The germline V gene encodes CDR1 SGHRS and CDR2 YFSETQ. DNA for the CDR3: TGCGCCAGCAGCTCGGGACAGCGGACGGTGGATGAGCAGTTCTTC. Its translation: CASSSGQRTVDEQFF. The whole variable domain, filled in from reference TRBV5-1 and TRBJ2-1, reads KAGVTQTPRYLIKTRGQQVTLSCSPISGHRSVSWYQQTPGQGLQFLFEYFSETQRNKGNFPGRFSGRQFSNSRSEMNVSTLELGDSALYLCASSSGQRTVDEQFFGPGTRLTVL.

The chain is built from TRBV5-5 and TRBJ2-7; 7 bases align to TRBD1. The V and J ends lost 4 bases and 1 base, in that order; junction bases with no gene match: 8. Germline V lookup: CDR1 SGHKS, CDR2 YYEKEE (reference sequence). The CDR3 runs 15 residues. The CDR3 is CASSTLRQGSYEQYF. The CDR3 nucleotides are TGTGCCAGCAGCACCTTGCGACAGGGATCCTACGAGCAGTACTTC.

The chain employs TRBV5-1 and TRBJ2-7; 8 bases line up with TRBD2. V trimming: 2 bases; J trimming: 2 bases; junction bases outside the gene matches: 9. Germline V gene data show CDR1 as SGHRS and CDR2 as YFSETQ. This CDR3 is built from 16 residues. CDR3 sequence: CASSLLPGGTPYEQYF. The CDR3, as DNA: TGCGCCAGCAGCTTATTACCGGGGGGGACACCCTACGAGCAGTACTTC.

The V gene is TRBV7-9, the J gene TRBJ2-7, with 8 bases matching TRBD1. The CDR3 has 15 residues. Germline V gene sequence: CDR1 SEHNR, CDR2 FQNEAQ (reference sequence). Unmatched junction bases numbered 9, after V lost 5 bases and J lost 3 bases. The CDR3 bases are TGTGCCAGCAGCGGCCCGGGACAGGAAAACTACGAGCAGTACTTC. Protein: CASSGPGQENYEQYF.

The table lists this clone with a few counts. CDR3 in DNA: TGTGCCAGTAGTATATCACACCTCTACGAGCAGTACTTC. This encodes CASSISHLYEQYF. The chain carries TRBV19 and TRBJ2-7; no clear D. The germline V and J ends were trimmed by 2 bases and 3 bases, with 8 bases remaining between them. The length of the CDR3 is 13 residues. CDR1 and CDR2 (germline): LNHDA, SQIVND (reference sequence). Full variable domain (missing parts from reference TRBV19 and TRBJ2-7): DGGITQSPKYLFRKEGQNVTLSCEQNLNHDAMYWYRQDPGQGLRLIYYSQIVNDFQKGDIAEGYSVSREKKESFPLTVTSAQKNPTAFYLCASSISHLYEQYFGPGTRLTVT.

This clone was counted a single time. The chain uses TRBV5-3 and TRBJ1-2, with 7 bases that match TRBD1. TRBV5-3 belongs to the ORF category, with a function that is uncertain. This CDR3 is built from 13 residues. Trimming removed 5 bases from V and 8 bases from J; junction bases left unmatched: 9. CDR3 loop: CARRFEGAGGYTF. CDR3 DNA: TGTGCCAGAAGATTCGAGGGGGCGGGGGGCTACACCTTC.

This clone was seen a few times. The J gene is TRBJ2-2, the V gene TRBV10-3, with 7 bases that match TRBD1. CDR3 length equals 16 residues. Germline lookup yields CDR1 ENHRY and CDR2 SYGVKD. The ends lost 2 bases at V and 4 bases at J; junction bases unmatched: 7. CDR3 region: CAISEPDRESTGELFF. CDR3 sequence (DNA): TGTGCCATCAGTGAGCCTGACAGGGAGAGCACCGGGGAGCTGTTTTTT.

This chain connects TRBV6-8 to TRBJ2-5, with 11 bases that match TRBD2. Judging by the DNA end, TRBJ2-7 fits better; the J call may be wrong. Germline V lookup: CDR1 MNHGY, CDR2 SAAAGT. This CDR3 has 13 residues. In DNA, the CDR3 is TGTGCCAGCAGTACTAGCGGGAGTCACGAGCAGTACTTC. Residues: CASSTSGSHEQYF.

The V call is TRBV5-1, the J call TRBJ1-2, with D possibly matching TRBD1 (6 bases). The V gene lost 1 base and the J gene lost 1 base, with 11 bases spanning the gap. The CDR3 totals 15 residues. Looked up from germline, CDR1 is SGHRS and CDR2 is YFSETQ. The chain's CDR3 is CASSLSTGSNYGYTF. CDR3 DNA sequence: TGCGCCAGCAGCTTGAGTACAGGGAGTAACTATGGCTACACCTTC.

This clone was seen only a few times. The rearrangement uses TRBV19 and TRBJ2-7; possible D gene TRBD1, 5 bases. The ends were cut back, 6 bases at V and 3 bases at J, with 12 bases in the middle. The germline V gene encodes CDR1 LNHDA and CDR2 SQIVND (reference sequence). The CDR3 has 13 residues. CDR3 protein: CASRQDSGYEQYF. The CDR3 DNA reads TGTGCCAGTAGACAGGATTCCGGCTACGAGCAGTACTTC. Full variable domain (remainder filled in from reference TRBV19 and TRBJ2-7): DGGITQSPKYLFRKEGQNVTLSCEQNLNHDAMYWYRQDPGQGLRLIYYSQIVNDFQKGDIAEGYSVSREKKESFPLTVTSAQKNPTAFYLCASRQDSGYEQYFGPGTRLTVT.